The clone carrying this T cell receptor (beta chain) occurred a few times. The antigen is undetermined. Specified time point: week 47, end of study. Doses comprised 300 ug of mutant IDH1 20-mer peptide each, plus topical imiquimod. There were eight vaccinations for patients, given in weeks 1, 3, 5, 7, 11, 15, 19 and 23. V was clipped by 0 bases and J by 8 bases, with 11 bases between them. CDR3 length: 13 amino acids. Germline V CDR1 and CDR2: SGHRS, YFSETQ. The method was immunoSEQ multiplex PCR; TCRdb's version includes in-frame clones alone and lacks a portion of them. The data show fewer than 95,000 clones, with roughly four fifths seen just once and 5% to 6.5% held by the top ten. The data derive from a study of a mutant IDH1 vaccine in newly diagnosed glioma. Across the whole study: With temozolomide cycles, or 4-6 weeks after radiotherapy alone, vaccination was started. Of treated patients, around 60% were men and about 38% women, averaging 40.4 years. Pretreatment consisted of radiotherapy, temozolomide, or both, with most receiving both.

The origin of this receptor is a man in his forties with glioma. The sample in question was PBMCs, obtained from a glioma patient whose treatment included an IDH1 peptide vaccine. The chain joins TRBV5-1 to TRBJ1-2, with a possible D match to TRBD1 (5 bases). CDR3 sequence (DNA): TGCGCCAGCAGCTTGGAAGGGGTTCGCGGCTACACCTTC. Its protein is CASSLEGVRGYTF.